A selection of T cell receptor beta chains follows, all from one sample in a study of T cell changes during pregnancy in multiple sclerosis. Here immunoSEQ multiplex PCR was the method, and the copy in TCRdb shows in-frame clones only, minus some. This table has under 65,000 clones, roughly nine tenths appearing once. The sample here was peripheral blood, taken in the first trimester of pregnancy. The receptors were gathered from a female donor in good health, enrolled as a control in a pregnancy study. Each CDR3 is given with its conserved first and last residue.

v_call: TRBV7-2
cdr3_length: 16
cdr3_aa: CASSSEGGRPRYTQYF

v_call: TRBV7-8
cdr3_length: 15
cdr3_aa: CASSLLRSSTDTQYF

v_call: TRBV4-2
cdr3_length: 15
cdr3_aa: CASSLGTSGQETQYF

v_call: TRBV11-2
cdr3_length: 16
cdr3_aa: CASSLGKLAGESEQYF

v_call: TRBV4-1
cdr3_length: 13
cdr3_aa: CASSQEPAWEQYF

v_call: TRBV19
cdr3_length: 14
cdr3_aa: CASLGQGVNYGYTF

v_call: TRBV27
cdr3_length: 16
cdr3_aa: CASSFQGARGNQPQHF

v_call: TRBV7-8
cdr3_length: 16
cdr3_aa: CASSLRQGRPTDTQYF

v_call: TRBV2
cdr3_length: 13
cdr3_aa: CASSGQGEDGYTF

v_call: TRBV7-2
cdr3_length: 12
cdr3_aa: CASSPGQYGYTF

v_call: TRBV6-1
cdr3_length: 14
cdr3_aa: CASRTAGLNYGYTF

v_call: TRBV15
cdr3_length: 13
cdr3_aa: CATSSRTSGVEFF

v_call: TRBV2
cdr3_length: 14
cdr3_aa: CASSEREAGNTIYF

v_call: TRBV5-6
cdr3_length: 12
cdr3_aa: CASSEQNQPQHF